These T cell receptor beta chains were read from a single sample in a study of blood T cell repertoires in COVID-19. Repertoires were generated with immunoSEQ multiplex PCR, while TCRdb's copy carries only in-frame clones and drops some. The table has 410,000 or so clones, around nine tenths seen once. The sample taken for sequencing was peripheral blood. These receptor sequences come from a woman between 40 and 55 years old with COVID-19, enrolled during active disease. CDR3s include the opening cysteine and the closing phenylalanine or tryptophan. Fields, in order: clone size, J gene, D gene, V gene, CDR3 DNA, CDR3 protein. A D gene is named only where the DNA matches it firmly. Not all rows give a size; the values are once, few, many and, for expanded clones, a class.

size: NA
J: TRBJ2-7
D: TRBD1
V: TRBV9
DNA: TGTGCCAGCAGCGCGAGTAGTGAGCCGGGACAGGGGATGGGGGAGCAGTACTTC
CDR3: CASSASSEPGQGMGEQYF

size: NA
J: TRBJ1-5
D: NA
V: TRBV6-2/TRBV6-3
DNA: TGTGCCAGCAGTTACTTACTCGGCAGCGGCGCTATATATAGCAATCAGCCCCAGCATTTT
CDR3: CASSYLLGSGAIYSNQPQHF

size: NA
J: TRBJ1-1
D: NA
V: TRBV19
DNA: TGTGCCAGTACCCCCCAGCAGGAACTCGAAGCTTTCTTT
CDR3: CASTPQQELEAFF

size: NA
J: TRBJ2-3
D: TRBD2
V: TRBV11-3
DNA: TGTGCCAGCAGCTCCAAGCGTCTAGCGGGGGGGCGGGATACGCAGTATTTT
CDR3: CASSSKRLAGGRDTQYF

size: NA
J: TRBJ2-7
D: TRBD2
V: TRBV5-1
DNA: TGCGCCAGCAGCTCCCGGGACTACCGGCTCAGGTACTTC
CDR3: CASSSRDYRLRYF

size: few
J: TRBJ1-1
D: NA
V: TRBV7-2
DNA: TGTGCCAGCAGCTTGCGGGCCTCGGAGGGCACTGAAGCTTTCTTT
CDR3: CASSLRASEGTEAFF

size: NA
J: TRBJ2-5
D: TRBD1
V: TRBV28
DNA: TGTGCCAGCAGTTTAAACGGACAGGGTGCGGAAGAGACCCAGTACTTC
CDR3: CASSLNGQGAEETQYF

size: NA
J: TRBJ1-1
D: TRBD1
V: TRBV9
DNA: TGTGCCAGCAGCTTAGGACAGGGGGGAGGAAACACTGAAGCTTTCTTT
CDR3: CASSLGQGGGNTEAFF

size: NA
J: TRBJ2-1
D: NA
V: TRBV19
DNA: TGTGCCAGTAGCCAACAGTTGAACAATGAGCAGTTCTTC
CDR3: CASSQQLNNEQFF

size: NA
J: TRBJ2-7
D: NA
V: TRBV7-2
DNA: TGTGCCAGCAGCTTTTTTGGTGCTAATCTAGACGAGCAGTACTTC
CDR3: CASSFFGANLDEQYF

size: NA
J: TRBJ2-1
D: NA
V: TRBV7-9
DNA: TGTGCCAGCAGCTTTCCCGGGCTCCTCAGGGGCAATGAGCAGTTCTTC
CDR3: CASSFPGLLRGNEQFF

size: NA
J: TRBJ1-6
D: NA
V: TRBV6-5
DNA: TGTGCCAGCAGTACGGGAATCCTTAATAATTCACCCCTCCACTTT
CDR3: CASSTGILNNSPLHF

size: once
J: TRBJ1-1
D: NA
V: TRBV2
DNA: TGTGCCAGCAGTGCGCGGTGGTTGAACACTGAAGCTTTCTTT
CDR3: CASSARWLNTEAFF

size: NA
J: TRBJ1-5
D: TRBD1
V: TRBV28
DNA: TGTGCCAGCAGTCCCCGGGACAGGGGCAATCAGCCCCAGCATTTT
CDR3: CASSPRDRGNQPQHF

size: NA
J: TRBJ2-7
D: TRBD1
V: TRBV28
DNA: TGTGCCAGCACTAAACGGACAGGGGGCGTCTCCGAGCAGTACTTC
CDR3: CASTKRTGGVSEQYF

size: NA
J: TRBJ1-5
D: TRBD1
V: TRBV6-5
DNA: TGTGCCAGCAGTTACGGGGACAGGGGGCATCATCAGCCCCAGCATTTT
CDR3: CASSYGDRGHHQPQHF

size: NA
J: TRBJ1-3
D: NA
V: TRBV6-6
DNA: TGTGCCAGCCGGGAGGGGCCCGGTGGAAACACCATATATTTT
CDR3: CASREGPGGNTIYF